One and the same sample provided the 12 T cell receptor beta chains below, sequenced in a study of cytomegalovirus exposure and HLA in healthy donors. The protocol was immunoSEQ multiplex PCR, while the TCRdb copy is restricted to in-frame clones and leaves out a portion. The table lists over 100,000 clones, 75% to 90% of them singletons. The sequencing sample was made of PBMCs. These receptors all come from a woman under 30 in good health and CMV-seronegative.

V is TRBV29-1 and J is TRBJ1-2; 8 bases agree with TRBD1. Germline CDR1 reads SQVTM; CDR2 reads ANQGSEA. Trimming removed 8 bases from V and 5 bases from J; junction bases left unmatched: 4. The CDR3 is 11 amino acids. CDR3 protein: CSPDRDYGYTF. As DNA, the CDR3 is TGCAGCCCGGACAGGGATTATGGCTACACCTTC. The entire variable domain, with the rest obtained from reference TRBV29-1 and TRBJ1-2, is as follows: SAVISQKPSRDICQRGTSLTIQCQVDSQVTMMFWYRQQPGQSLTLIATANQGSEATYESGFVIDKFPISRPNLTFSTLTVSNMSPEDSSIYLCSPDRDYGYTFGSGTRLTVV.

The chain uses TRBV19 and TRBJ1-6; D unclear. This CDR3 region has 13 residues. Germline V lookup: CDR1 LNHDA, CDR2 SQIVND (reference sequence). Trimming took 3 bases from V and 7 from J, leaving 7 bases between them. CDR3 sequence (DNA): TGTGCCAGTAGTATTTCAGTGAATTCACCCCTCCACTTT. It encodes CASSISVNSPLHF. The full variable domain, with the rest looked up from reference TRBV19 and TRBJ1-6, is DGGITQSPKYLFRKEGQNVTLSCEQNLNHDAMYWYRQDPGQGLRLIYYSQIVNDFQKGDIAEGYSVSREKKESFPLTVTSAQKNPTAFYLCASSISVNSPLHFGNGTRLTVT.

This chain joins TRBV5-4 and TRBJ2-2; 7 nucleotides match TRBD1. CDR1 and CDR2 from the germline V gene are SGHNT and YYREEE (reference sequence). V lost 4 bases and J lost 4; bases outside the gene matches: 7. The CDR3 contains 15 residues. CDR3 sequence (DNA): TGTGCCAGCAGCCCGACAGGGTTAGGCACCGGGGAGCTGTTTTTT. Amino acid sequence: CASSPTGLGTGELFF. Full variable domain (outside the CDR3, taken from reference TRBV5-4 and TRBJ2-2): ETGVTQSPTHLIKTRGQQVTLRCSSQSGHNTVSWYQQALGQGPQFIFQYYREEENGRGNFPPRFSGLQFPNYSSELNVNALELDDSALYLCASSPTGLGTGELFFGEGSRLTVL.

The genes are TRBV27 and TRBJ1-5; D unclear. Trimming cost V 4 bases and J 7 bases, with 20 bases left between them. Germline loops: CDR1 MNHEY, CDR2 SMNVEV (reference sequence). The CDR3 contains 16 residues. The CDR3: CASSSLEGPLGQPQHF. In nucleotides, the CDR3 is TGTGCCAGCAGTTCGCTCGAGGGCCCCCTTGGGCAGCCCCAGCATTTT.

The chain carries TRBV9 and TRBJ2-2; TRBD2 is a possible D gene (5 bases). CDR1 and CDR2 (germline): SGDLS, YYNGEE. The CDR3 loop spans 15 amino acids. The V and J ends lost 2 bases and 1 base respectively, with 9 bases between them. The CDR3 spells CASSVYGENTGELFF. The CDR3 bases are TGTGCCAGCAGCGTTTACGGGGAGAACACCGGGGAGCTGTTTTTT.

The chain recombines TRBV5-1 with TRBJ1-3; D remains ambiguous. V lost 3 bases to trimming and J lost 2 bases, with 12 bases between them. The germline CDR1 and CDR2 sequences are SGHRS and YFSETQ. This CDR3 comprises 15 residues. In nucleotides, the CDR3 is TGCGCCAGCAGCTGGGAGGCCGTTGCTGGAAACACCATATATTTT. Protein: CASSWEAVAGNTIYF.

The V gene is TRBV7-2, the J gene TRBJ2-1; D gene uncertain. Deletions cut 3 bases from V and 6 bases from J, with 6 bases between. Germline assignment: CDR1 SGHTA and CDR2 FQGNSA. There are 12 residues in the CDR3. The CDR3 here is CASSFYANEQFF. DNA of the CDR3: TGTGCCAGCAGCTTCTACGCCAATGAGCAGTTCTTC.

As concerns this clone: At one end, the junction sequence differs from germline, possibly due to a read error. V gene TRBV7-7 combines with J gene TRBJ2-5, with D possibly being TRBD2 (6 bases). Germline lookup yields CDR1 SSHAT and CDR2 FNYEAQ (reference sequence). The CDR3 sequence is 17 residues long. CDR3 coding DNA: TGTGCTAGCAGCCCCAGCCGGGACTTTAGATTCCAAGAGACCCAGTACTTC. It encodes CASSPSRDFRFQETQYF.

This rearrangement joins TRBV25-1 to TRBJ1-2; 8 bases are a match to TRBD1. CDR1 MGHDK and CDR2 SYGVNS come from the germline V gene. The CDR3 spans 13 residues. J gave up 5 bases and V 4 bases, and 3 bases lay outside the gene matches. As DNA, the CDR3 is TGTGCCAGCAGTGGGTGGACAGGGTATGGCTACACCTTC. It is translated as CASSGWTGYGYTF.

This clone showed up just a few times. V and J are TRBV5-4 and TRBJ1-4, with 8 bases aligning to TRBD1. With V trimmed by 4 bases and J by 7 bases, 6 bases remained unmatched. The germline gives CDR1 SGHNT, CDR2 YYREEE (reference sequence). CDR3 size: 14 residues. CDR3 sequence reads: CASSVQGASEKLFF. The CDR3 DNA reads TGTGCCAGCAGCGTGCAGGGGGCGAGTGAAAAACTGTTTTTT. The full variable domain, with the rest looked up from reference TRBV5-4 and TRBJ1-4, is ETGVTQSPTHLIKTRGQQVTLRCSSQSGHNTVSWYQQALGQGPQFIFQYYREEENGRGNFPPRFSGLQFPNYSSELNVNALELDDSALYLCASSVQGASEKLFFGSGTQLSVL.

CDR3 sequence reads: CASITGTGYMNGYTF. The DNA of the CDR3 is TGTGCCAGCATCACCGGGACAGGGTACATGAATGGCTACACCTTC. V is TRBV6-6 and J is TRBJ1-2; 9 bases agree with TRBD1. The length of the CDR3 is 15 residues. The germline CDR1 and CDR2 sequences are MNHNY and SVGAGI (reference sequence). V lost 7 bases to trimming and J lost 6 bases; unmatched junction nucleotides: 12.

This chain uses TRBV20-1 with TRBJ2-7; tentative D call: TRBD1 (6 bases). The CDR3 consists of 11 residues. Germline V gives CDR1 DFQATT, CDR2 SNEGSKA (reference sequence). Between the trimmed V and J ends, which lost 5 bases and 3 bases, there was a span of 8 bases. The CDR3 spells CSASQGYEQYF. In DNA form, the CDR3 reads TGCAGTGCTTCACAGGGCTACGAGCAGTACTTC.